Detailed here is one T cell receptor (beta chain). This sample is drawn from a study of blood T cell repertoires in COVID-19. As for the study in general: The study drew acute and convalescent COVID-19 samples from the United States, Italy and Spain. Sources were T cells, B-cell-depleted T cells, or PBMCs; the material itself was cDNA or gDNA.

In germline, CDR1 is GTSNPN, CDR2 SVGIG (reference sequence). The CDR3 extends over 14 amino acids. Trimming cost V 4 bases and J 5 bases, with 15 bases left between them. Study processing details: From reference gene primer amplification, estimates of nucleated cell counts were derived. Using immunoSEQ multiplex PCR, the repertoire was profiled, and TCRdb retains in-frame clones only, with some absent. D and trimming were read from the DNA, whereas the V and J calls and clone size are those reported in that table. The repertoire has around 100,000 clones, around four fifths of them found once; the top ten carry around 15%.

This sequence originates from a man in his fifties with active or convalescent COVID-19. Sequencing was performed on peripheral blood. V and J are TRBV30 and TRBJ2-1; perhaps TRBD2 as D (5 bases). In DNA form, the CDR3 reads TGTGCCTGGACTGTACATCGGCGGGACAATGAGCAGTTCTTC. It yields the protein CAWTVHRRDNEQFF.